Described below is a single T cell receptor (beta chain) sequence and its context. The sample comes from a study of T cell changes during pregnancy in multiple sclerosis. Measured with immunoSEQ multiplex PCR; TCRdb has only the in-frame clones, and not every one. The profile covers around 95,000 clones, with about 90% appearing a single time and about 1.8% taken by the ten largest. This TCR came from a female donor with multiple sclerosis, enrolled in a pregnancy study. Sequenced here: peripheral blood, sampled after pregnancy.

Written as DNA, the CDR3 is TGCGCCAGCAGCCAAGAGCGGAGCTCCTATAATTCACCCCTCCACTTT. This translates into CASSQERSSYNSPLHF. V usage is TRBV4-3 and J usage is TRBJ1-6; D not certain. This CDR3 is built from 16 residues. Germline CDR1 reads LGHNA; CDR2 reads YSLEER. Trimming cost V 0 bases and J 0 bases, with 6 bases left between them.